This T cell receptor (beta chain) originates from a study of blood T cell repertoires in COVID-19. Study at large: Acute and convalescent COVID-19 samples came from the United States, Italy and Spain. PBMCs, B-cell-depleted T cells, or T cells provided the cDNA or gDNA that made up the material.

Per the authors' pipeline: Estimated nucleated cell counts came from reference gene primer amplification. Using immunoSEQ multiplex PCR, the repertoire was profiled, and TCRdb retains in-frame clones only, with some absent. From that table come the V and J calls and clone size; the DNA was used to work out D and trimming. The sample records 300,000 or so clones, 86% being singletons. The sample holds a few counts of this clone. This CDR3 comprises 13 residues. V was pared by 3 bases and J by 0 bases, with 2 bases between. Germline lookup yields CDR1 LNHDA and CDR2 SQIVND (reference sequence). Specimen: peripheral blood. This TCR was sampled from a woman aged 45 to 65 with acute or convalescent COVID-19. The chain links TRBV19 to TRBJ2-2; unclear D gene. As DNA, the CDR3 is TGTGCCAGTAGTATCGCGAACACCGGGGAGCTGTTTTTT. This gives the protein CASSIANTGELFF.